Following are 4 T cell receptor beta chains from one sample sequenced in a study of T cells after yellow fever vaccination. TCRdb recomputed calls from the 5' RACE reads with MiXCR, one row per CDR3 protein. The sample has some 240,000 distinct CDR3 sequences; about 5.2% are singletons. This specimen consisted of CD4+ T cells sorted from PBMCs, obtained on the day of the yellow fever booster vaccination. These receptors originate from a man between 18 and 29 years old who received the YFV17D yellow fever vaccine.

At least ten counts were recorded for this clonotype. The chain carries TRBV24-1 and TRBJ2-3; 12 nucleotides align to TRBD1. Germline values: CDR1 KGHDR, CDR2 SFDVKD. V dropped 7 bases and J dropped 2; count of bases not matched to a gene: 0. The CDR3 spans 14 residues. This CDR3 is CATRGQGATDTQYF. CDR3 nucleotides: TGTGCCACCAGGGGACAGGGGGCCACAGATACGCAGTATTTT.

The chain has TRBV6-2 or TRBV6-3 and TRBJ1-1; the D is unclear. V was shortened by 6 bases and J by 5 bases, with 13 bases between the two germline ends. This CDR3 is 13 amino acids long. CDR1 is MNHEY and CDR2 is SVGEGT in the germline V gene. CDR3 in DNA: TGTGCCAGCAGGGACTACGACATAACTGAAGCTTTCTTT. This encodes CASRDYDITEAFF.

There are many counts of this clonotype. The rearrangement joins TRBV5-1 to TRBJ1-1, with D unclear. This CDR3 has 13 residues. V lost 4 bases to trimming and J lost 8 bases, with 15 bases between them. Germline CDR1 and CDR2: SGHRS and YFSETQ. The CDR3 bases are TGCGCCAGCAGCACATGGGTCACGGCCGAAGCTTTCTTT. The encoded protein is CASSTWVTAEAFF. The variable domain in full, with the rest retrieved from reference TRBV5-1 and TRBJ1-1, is KAGVTQTPRYLIKTRGQQVTLSCSPISGHRSVSWYQQTPGQGLQFLFEYFSETQRNKGNFPGRFSGRQFSNSRSEMNVSTLELGDSALYLCASSTWVTAEAFFGQGTRLTVV.

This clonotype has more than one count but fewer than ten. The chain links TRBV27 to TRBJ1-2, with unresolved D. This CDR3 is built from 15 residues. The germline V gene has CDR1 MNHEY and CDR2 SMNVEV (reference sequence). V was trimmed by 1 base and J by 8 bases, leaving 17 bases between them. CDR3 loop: CASSLFSPREGGYTF. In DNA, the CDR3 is TGTGCCAGCAGTTTATTTTCCCCACGGGAGGGAGGCTACACCTTC.